This T cell receptor beta chain emerged from a study of CD8 T cells in Susac syndrome (dated by TCRdb to between 2018 and 2021). A note on the overall study: Whether CD8+ T cell activation and differentiation in Susac syndrome was antigen driven was tested using repertoire sequencing.

RNA was extracted with the RNeasy kit and about 0.5 to 1 ug was reverse transcribed using random hexamers. TCR beta CDR3 regions were amplified with the immunoSEQ multiplex PCR assay covering 54 Vbeta and 13 Jbeta segments. To correct PCR amplification bias, a synthetic template baseline was used for both primer optimization and computational correction. The published analysis was carried out like this. Only productive sequences were kept, with reads annotated to V, D and J genes according to IMGT and analyzed in immunoSEQ Analyzer. To calculate clonality, Shannon entropy was normalized by log2 of the number of productive unique sequences and then subtracted from one. For each patient and control, public and private clones were evaluated within the 100 most prevalent clones. Clones were defined as Susac-specific when absent from the healthy and MS cohorts, from about a thousand published viral clones and from other ImmuneACCESS disease sequences. TCRdb itself trimmed the public reads at Q25 with fastp, ran MiXCR and retained productive beta chains. For every CDR3 protein sequence, its rows merge into one entry that carries the most common genes and DNA. TCRdb's processing, not the authors' own work, is the source of the V and J calls. Within this sample are some 170,000 distinct CDR3 sequences, with about 94% of them counted one time only. About 0.14% of the sample comes from the top ten.

Points the paper makes about the study in general: The number of individuals in the TCR sequencing and HLA analysis was recognized as being relatively small.

Peripheral blood CD8+ and CD4+ T cells from healthy donors, Susac syndrome patients and multiple sclerosis patients were profiled using high-throughput TCR beta sequencing. The healthy donors served as controls matched for age and sex. Bulk CD8+ and CD4+ T cells were purified by magnetic negative isolation, whereas CD8+ TEMRA cells were enriched by FACS. Blood was collected in EDTA tubes and processed within 24 hours, with PBMCs isolated through density gradient centrifugation. PBMCs intended for TCR sequencing were frozen in liquid nitrogen and were later thawed in a 37 degrees C water bath. Purity of sorted or isolated CD4+, CD8+ and CD8+ TEMRA cells was at least 90%. A remark on this clonotype: The antigen it binds to is not known. No much larger clone exists at a distance of one base, and base qualities are not known.

Sequenced sample: CD4+ T cells from PBMCs. The sequence derives from a human donor in good health.

The nucleotide sequence reads TGTGCCAGCAGTCTGGACCCTAACGCAGATACGCAGTATTTT. Its amino acids are CASSLDPNADTQYF. This chain joins TRBV12-3 or TRBV12-4 to TRBJ2-3; the D gene remains uncertain. Trimming removed 5 bases from V and 4 bases from J, leaving 13 bases between the germline ends. Including cysteine and phenylalanine, the CDR3 has 14 amino acids. Solely the CDR3 DNA is kept, with 42 bases framed from the first base.